One sample yielded the 21 T cell receptor beta chains listed below, sequenced in a study of T cells in Graves' hyperthyroidism and ophthalmopathy (dated by TCRdb to between 2018 and 2020). Library creation used multiplex PCR. This sample was sequenced with an Illumina HiSeq 2000. The TCR beta CDR3 regions were amplified from RNA transcripts. A first-round RT-PCR of the TCR CDR3 used the HTBI primer set with the Qiagen OneStep RT-PCR kit. The public sequencing data were trimmed at Q25 with fastp and processed into clonotypes with MiXCR by TCRdb, which kept only in-frame beta chains. Identical CDR3 proteins give one entry, which carries the most common genes and DNA. This sample holds roughly 840,000 distinct CDR3 sequences; 38% were observed only once. The top ten clonotypes cover about 8.9% of the sample. Sequencing was carried out using blood. The source of these receptors is a man between 18 and 35 years old with Graves' hyperthyroidism.

Note on this clonotype: A much larger clonotype is one base distant, so this may be a read error. This chain connects TRBV24-1 to TRBJ1-5; unclear D gene. The CDR3 spans 13 residues. Germline lookup yields CDR1 KGHDR and CDR2 SFDVKD. Deletions cut 4 bases from V and 5 bases from J, with 8 bases between. CDR3 amino acids: CATSERPDQPQHF. The CDR3, as DNA: TGTGCCACCAGTGAAAGGCCGGATCAGCCCCAGCATTTT.

The sample holds many counts of this clonotype. The V and J genes are TRBV20-1 and TRBJ1-1; D gene unclear. Germline values: CDR1 DFQATT, CDR2 SNEGSKA (reference sequence). The CDR3 spans 11 residues. V lost 4 bases, J lost 6 bases, and 9 bases lay in between. CDR3 residues: CSATRVPEAFF. In DNA, the CDR3 is TGCAGTGCTACGAGGGTCCCTGAAGCTTTCTTT.

V and J are TRBV11-2 and TRBJ2-2; D tentatively fits TRBD1 or TRBD2 (5 bases each). The germline gives CDR1 SGHAT, CDR2 FQNNGV. This CDR3 region has 15 residues. V was pared by 4 bases and J by 4 bases, with 13 bases between. This chain's CDR3 is CASSSEGIATGELFF. The CDR3 DNA follows: TGTGCCAGCAGCTCAGAGGGGATTGCCACCGGGGAGCTGTTTTTT.

This clonotype was seen at least ten times. This chain joins TRBV2 and TRBJ2-6; D is unclear. The germline gives CDR1 SNHLY, CDR2 FYNNEI. The CDR3 length is 15 residues. The V gene lost 3 bases and the J gene lost 0 bases, with 6 bases spanning the gap. This CDR3 reads CASSEPNSGANVLTF. CDR3 nucleotide sequence: TGTGCCAGCAGTGAGCCGAACTCTGGGGCCAACGTCCTGACTTTC.

V gene TRBV24-1 combines with J gene TRBJ1-5, with a possible D match to TRBD1 (6 bases). The CDR3 runs to 13 residues. V gave up 7 bases and J gave up 7 bases, with 13 bases separating them. Germline-derived CDR1 and CDR2 are KGHDR and SFDVKD. CDR3 amino acids: CATSPPGQQPQHF. The CDR3 nucleotides read TGTGCCACCAGCCCTCCAGGACAGCAGCCCCAGCATTTT.

This clonotype was detected ten times or more. The chain's CDR3 is CASSVDSSSYNSPLHF. The CDR3 nucleotides are TGTGCCAGCAGCGTAGATTCCTCCTCCTATAATTCACCCCTCCACTTT. V is TRBV9 and J is TRBJ1-6, with no clear D. CDR1 is SGDLS and CDR2 is YYNGEE in the germline V gene. The CDR3 is 16 amino acids. Trimming took 0 bases from V and 0 from J, leaving 7 bases between them.

This clonotype has ten or more counts. The gene calls are TRBV2 and TRBJ1-2; no definite D call. Per the germline V gene, CDR1 is SNHLY and CDR2 is FYNNEI. There are 15 residues in the CDR3. The V end lost 8 bases, the J end lost 2 bases, and 18 bases lay between the germline ends. The CDR3 nucleotides read TGTGCCAGCTTGGTTCTAGCGGGTTTGAACTATGGCTACACCTTC. Its protein product is CASLVLAGLNYGYTF. Full variable domain (remainder filled in from reference TRBV2 and TRBJ1-2): EPEVTQTPSHQVTQMGQEVILRCVPISNHLYFYWYRQILGQKVEFLVSFYNNEISEKSEIFDDQFSVERPDGSNFTLKIRSTKLEDSAMYFCASLVLAGLNYGYTFGSGTRLTVV.

This clonotype was seen more than once but under ten times. V usage is TRBV6-1 and J usage is TRBJ1-1, with D possibly TRBD1 on 5 matching bases. The CDR3 runs to 13 residues. Germline V gene data show CDR1 as MNHNS and CDR2 as SASEGT. The ends were cut back, 4 bases at V and 3 bases at J, with 9 bases in the middle. The CDR3 sequence: CASSGDRYTEAFF. DNA for the CDR3: TGTGCCAGCAGTGGAGACAGATACACTGAAGCTTTCTTT.

The chain uses TRBV15 and TRBJ1-1; TRBD1 might be the D (6 bases). In germline, CDR1 is LNHNV, CDR2 YYDKDF (reference sequence). This CDR3 comprises 17 residues. V gave up 0 bases and J gave up 5 bases, with 19 bases separating them. The CDR3 loop is CATSREAGDMTETEAFF. The CDR3 DNA follows: TGTGCCACCAGCAGAGAGGCAGGGGACATGACGGAGACTGAAGCTTTCTTT. The variable domain in full, with the rest retrieved from reference TRBV15 and TRBJ1-1, is DAMVIQNPRYQVTQFGKPVTLSCSQTLNHNVMYWYQQKSSQAPKLLFHYYDKDFNNEADTPDNFQSRRPNTSFCFLDIRSPGLGDTAMYLCATSREAGDMTETEAFFGQGTRLTVV.

This clonotype occurred many times. J is TRBJ1-1 and V is TRBV25-1; no clear D. Trimming removed 1 base from V and 6 bases from J, with 9 bases in between. Looked up from germline, CDR1 is MGHDK and CDR2 is SYGVNS. This CDR3 has 13 amino acids. The CDR3 here is CASSEWRGSEAFF. Written as DNA, the CDR3 is TGTGCCAGCAGTGAATGGAGAGGTTCTGAAGCTTTCTTT. Filled out from reference TRBV25-1 and TRBJ1-1, the complete variable domain reads EADIYQTPRYLVIGTGKKITLECSQTMGHDKMYWYQQDPGMELHLIHYSYGVNSTEKGDLSSESTVSRIRTEHFPLTLESARPSHTSQYLCASSEWRGSEAFFGQGTRLTVV.

As to this clonotype: Being one base from a much bigger clone, this may be a read error. The chain recombines TRBV7-9 with TRBJ1-4; the match to TRBD1 covers 7 bases. This CDR3 spans 14 amino acids. V lost 3 bases and J lost 8; bases outside the gene matches: 6. The germline V gene encodes CDR1 SEHNR and CDR2 FQNEAQ (reference sequence). In DNA form, the CDR3 reads TGTGCCAGCAGCTTGACAGGGACAAAGGAAAAACTGTTTTTT. Residues: CASSLTGTKEKLFF. The full variable domain, completed using reference TRBV7-9 and TRBJ1-4, is DTGVSQNPRHKITKRGQNVTFRCDPISEHNRLYWYRQTLGQGPEFLTYFQNEAQLEKSRLLSDRFSAERPKGSFSTLEIQRTEQGDSAMYLCASSLTGTKEKLFFGSGTQLSVL.

CDR3 sequence: CASSLSGNPYEQYF. The CDR3 coding sequence is TGTGCCAGCAGCCTTAGCGGGAACCCCTACGAGCAGTACTTC. The gene calls are TRBV7-9 and TRBJ2-7; TRBD2 matches at 8 bases. The trim removed 5 bases at V and 2 bases at J, leaving 5 bases unmatched. Germline-derived CDR1 and CDR2 are SEHNR and FQNEAQ (reference sequence). This CDR3 comprises 14 residues.

This clonotype was found many times. The genes are TRBV7-9 and TRBJ2-5; D is undetermined. The CDR3 is made up of 12 amino acids. Between the trimmed V and J ends, which lost 5 bases and 5 bases, there was a span of 9 bases. The germline gives CDR1 SEHNR, CDR2 FQNEAQ (reference sequence). As DNA, the CDR3 is TGTGCCAGCAGCCCCATCCCGGAGACCCAGTACTTC. Its protein is CASSPIPETQYF.

The V gene is TRBV5-6, the J gene TRBJ2-7, with D possibly TRBD1 on 6 matching bases. The CDR3 contains 14 residues. The V end was cut by 4 bases, the J end by 7 bases, with 18 bases between. Germline V gives CDR1 SGHDT, CDR2 YYEEEE. The DNA of the CDR3 is TGTGCCAGCAGCCAAGCTCGACAGGCATGGGAGCAGTACTTC. This codes for CASSQARQAWEQYF.

This sequence joins TRBV5-1 and TRBJ1-1; D possibly corresponds to TRBD1 (5 bases). Germline V gene lookup returns CDR1 SGHRS and CDR2 YFSETQ. The V and J ends lost 0 bases and 3 bases respectively, with 15 bases between them. This CDR3 is 16 amino acids long. CDR3 bases: TGCGCCAGCAGCTTGGGCACAGGTAATTGGCACACTGAAGCTTTCTTT. It yields the protein CASSLGTGNWHTEAFF.

This chain links TRBV19 with TRBJ2-7, with 10 bases lining up with TRBD1. The CDR3 totals 13 residues. Germline assignment: CDR1 LNHDA and CDR2 SQIVND (reference sequence). J was trimmed by 3 bases and V by 10 bases; bases with no gene match: 6. The CDR3 spells CATAGTGVYEQYF. CDR3 DNA sequence: TGTGCCACCGCCGGGACAGGGGTCTACGAGCAGTACTTC.

This clonotype was counted between two and nine times. For the CDR3, the DNA is TGTGCCAGCAGTGGTGGGGGGGACGTGGGGGCCTACGAGCAGTACTTC. This gives the protein CASSGGGDVGAYEQYF. The J gene is TRBJ2-7, the V gene TRBV2; 7 bases fit TRBD2. Trimming removed 4 bases from V and 2 bases from J; junction bases left unmatched: 11. Per the germline V gene, CDR1 is SNHLY and CDR2 is FYNNEI. The CDR3 is made up of 16 amino acids. The whole variable domain, remainder taken from reference TRBV2 and TRBJ2-7, is EPEVTQTPSHQVTQMGQEVILRCVPISNHLYFYWYRQILGQKVEFLVSFYNNEISEKSEIFDDQFSVERPDGSNFTLKIRSTKLEDSAMYFCASSGGGDVGAYEQYFGPGTRLTVT.

The chain has TRBV29-1 and TRBJ1-5; 11 bases map to TRBD1. Germline CDR1 is SQVTM and CDR2 is ANQGSEA. The CDR3 totals 14 residues. Trimming removed 6 bases from V and 4 bases from J; junction bases left unmatched: 5. The CDR3 protein is CSVAWDRGNQPQHF. The CDR3 nucleotides read TGCAGCGTCGCATGGGACAGGGGGAATCAGCCCCAGCATTTT.

This clonotype occurred many times. The chain uses TRBV15 and TRBJ1-4; D ambiguous. V was cut by 3 bases and J by 5 bases, with 16 bases left in between. There are 16 residues in the CDR3. Per the germline V gene, CDR1 is LNHNV and CDR2 is YYDKDF (reference sequence). CDR3 DNA sequence: TGTGCCACCAGCAGCTTACGGGGTGGTGGAAATGAAAAACTGTTTTTT. This codes for CATSSLRGGGNEKLFF.

This clonotype showed up just a few times. V is TRBV6-1 and J is TRBJ2-7; D is undetermined. CDR3 length: 12 amino acids. Germline CDR1 reads MNHNS; CDR2 reads SASEGT. Trimming took 1 base from V and 11 from J, leaving 12 bases between them. The CDR3 DNA reads TGTGCCAGCAGTGAAGGTGAGGATGAGGAGTACTTC. This sequence encodes CASSEGEDEEYF.

The J gene is TRBJ1-1, the V gene TRBV11-2; 7 nucleotides match TRBD1. This CDR3 has 17 amino acids. V lost 5 bases and J lost 2; bases outside the gene matches: 14. The germline V gene encodes CDR1 SGHAT and CDR2 FQNNGV. CDR3 coding DNA: TGTGCCAGCAGCCCCCGTCCCGGGACAGTTCGAAACACTGAAGCTTTCTTT. Its protein product is CASSPRPGTVRNTEAFF.